This T cell receptor (beta chain) was captured in a study of early T cells in non-severe SARS-CoV-2 infection (dated by TCRdb to the early 2020s). Background on the whole study: Because TCR sequencing relied on bulk RNA taken from unsorted whole blood, pairing of alpha and beta chains was not possible.

Library preparation employed 5' RACE. The data were produced on a NextSeq 500. To correct for sequencing error and PCR bias, the TCR library protocol tagged individual cDNA molecules with unique molecular identifiers. TCR alpha and beta chains were both sequenced, and the abundances of alpha and beta sequences in each sample were closely correlated with each other. Concerning the study's data processing: Decombinator V4 was used to perform V gene, J gene and CDR3 annotation of TCR sequences. Expanded TCRs were defined as changing significantly between any two time points under a Poisson model with p below 0.0001. Abundances of TCRs were expressed as counts per million after normalisation to the total number of TCRs sequenced in each sample. TRAV1-2 paired with TRAJ12, TRAJ20 or TRAJ33 defined MAIT TCRs, while TRAV10 paired with TRAJ18 defined iNKT TCRs. VDJdb, accessed on 1 November 2021, was searched for TCRs annotated for CMV, EBV and SARS-CoV-2, and TCRs annotated for more than one antigen were excluded. TCRdb trimmed public reads at Q25 via fastp, called clones via MiXCR and kept in-frame beta chains. Entries that share a CDR3 protein sequence are merged under the most common genes and DNA. The V and J calls were not made by the authors but by TCRdb's processing. In all, the sample holds 45,000 to 55,000 distinct CDR3 sequences, and approximately 6% of those were seen once. 3% to 4% of the sample comes from the top ten.

This clonotype was seen repeatedly, ten times or more. Its specific antigen is unknown. No base quality information exists; no much larger clone differs at one position. A case-control design nested within a healthcare worker cohort in London, UK, was used, with weekly nasopharyngeal swab PCR tests and blood sampling performed. Healthcare workers were recruited between 23 and 31 March 2020, during the week of the UK lockdown, and were followed weekly for up to 16 weeks. V is cut by 1 base and J by 1 base, and the space between the germline ends is 4 bases. From the germline V gene, CDR1 is SGHNT and CDR2 is YENEEA. The CDR3 starts with the cysteine, ends with the phenylalanine, and has 13 residues. Of the read, only the CDR3 DNA is kept; its 39 bases are in frame from base 1. General study outcomes and caveats: Matching against VDJdb was skewed toward anti-spike CD8 responses, likely underestimated virus-specific expansions, and missed private and CD4 specificities.

The sequenced sample was whole blood. Recombination connected TRBV11-3 to TRBJ1-1, with no confident D gene call. The sequence came from an adult who was a healthcare worker with PCR-confirmed SARS-CoV-2 infection or an uninfected control (not recorded which). The CDR3 here reads CASSLVGNTEAFF. The nucleotides are TGTGCCAGCAGCTTAGTTGGGAACACTGAAGCTTTCTTT.